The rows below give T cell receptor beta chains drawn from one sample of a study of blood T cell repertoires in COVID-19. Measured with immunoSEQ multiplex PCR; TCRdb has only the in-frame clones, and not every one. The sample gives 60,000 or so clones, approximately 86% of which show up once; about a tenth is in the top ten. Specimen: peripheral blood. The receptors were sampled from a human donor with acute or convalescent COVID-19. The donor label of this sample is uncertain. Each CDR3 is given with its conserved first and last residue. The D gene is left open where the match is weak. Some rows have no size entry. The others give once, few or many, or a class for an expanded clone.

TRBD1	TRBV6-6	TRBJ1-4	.	CASSNRGGTGNEKLFF	TGTGCCAGCAGCAATCGGGGAGGGACAGGGAATGAAAAACTGTTTTTT
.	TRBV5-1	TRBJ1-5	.	CASSQGQGNQPQHF	TGCGCCAGCAGCCAGGGGCAGGGGAATCAGCCCCAGCATTTT
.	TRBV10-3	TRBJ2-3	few	CAISDAGQADTQYF	TGTGCCATCAGTGACGCGGGTCAGGCAGATACGCAGTATTTT
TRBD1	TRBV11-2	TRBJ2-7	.	CASSSGGVEQYF	TGTGCCAGCAGCTCAGGGGGCGTCGAGCAGTACTTC
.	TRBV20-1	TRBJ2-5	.	CSARAEKTQYF	TGCAGTGCTAGAGCTGAGAAGACCCAGTACTTC
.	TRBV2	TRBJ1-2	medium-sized	CASNVVGVSALGYTF	TGTGCCAGCAATGTTGTAGGGGTATCGGCCCTGGGCTACACCTTC
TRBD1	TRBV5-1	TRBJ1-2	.	CASFKGGEGGYTF	TGCGCCAGCTTTAAAGGGGGCGAAGGAGGCTACACCTTC
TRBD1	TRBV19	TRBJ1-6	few	CASSIRGTANNSPLHF	TGTGCCAGTAGTATTCGTGGGACAGCGAATAATTCACCCCTCCACTTT
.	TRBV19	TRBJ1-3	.	CASSITGFGGNTIYF	TGTGCCAGTAGTATCACAGGGTTTGGTGGAAACACCATATATTTT
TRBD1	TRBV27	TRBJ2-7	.	CASSRPGQGLRDEQYF	TGTGCCAGCAGCCGCCCCGGACAGGGACTTAGGGACGAGCAGTACTTC